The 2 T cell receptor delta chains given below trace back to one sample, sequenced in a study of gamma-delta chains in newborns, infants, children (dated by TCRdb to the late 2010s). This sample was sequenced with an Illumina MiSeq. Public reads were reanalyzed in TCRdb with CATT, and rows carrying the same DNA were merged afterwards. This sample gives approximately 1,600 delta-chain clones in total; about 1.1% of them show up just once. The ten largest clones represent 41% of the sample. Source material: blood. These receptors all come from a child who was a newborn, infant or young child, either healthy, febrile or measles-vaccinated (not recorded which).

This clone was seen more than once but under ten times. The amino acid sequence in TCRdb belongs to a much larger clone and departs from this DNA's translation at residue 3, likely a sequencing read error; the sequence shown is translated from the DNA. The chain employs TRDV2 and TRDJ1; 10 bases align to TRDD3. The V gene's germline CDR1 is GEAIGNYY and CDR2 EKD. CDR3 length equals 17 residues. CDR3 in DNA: TGTGCCTATGACAAACTGGGGGATCCGTCGTACACCGATAAACTCATCTTT. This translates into CAYDKLGDPSYTDKLIF.

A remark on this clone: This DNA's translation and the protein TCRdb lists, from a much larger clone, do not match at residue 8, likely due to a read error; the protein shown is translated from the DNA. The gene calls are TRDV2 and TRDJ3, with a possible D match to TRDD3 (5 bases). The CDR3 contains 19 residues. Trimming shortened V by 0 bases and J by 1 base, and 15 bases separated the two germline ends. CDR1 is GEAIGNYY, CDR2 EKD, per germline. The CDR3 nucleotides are TGTGCCTGTGACACCGCGGGGGCTAGTGGGTCCTGGGACACCCGACAGATGTTTTTC. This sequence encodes CACDTAGASGSWDTRQMFF.